These 5 T cell receptor beta chains share one sample of origin, sequenced in a study of cytomegalovirus exposure and HLA in healthy donors. A multiplex PCR was run with 60 Vbeta primers and 13 Jbeta primers. TCRdb's copy holds only in-frame clones and misses some; the assay was immunoSEQ multiplex PCR. The table includes 150,000 to 200,000 clones, about 72% detected once. Sequencing used PBMCs. These TCRs come from a human donor in good health.

Details on this clone: Additional DNA sequences in this sample encode the identical CDR3. CDR3 amino acids: CASSLGGSSYNEQFF. The CDR3 bases are TGTGCCAGCAGTTTAGGAGGCAGCTCCTACAATGAGCAGTTCTTC. This chain joins TRBV27 and TRBJ2-1, with TRBD2 as a possible D gene (5 bases). This CDR3 comprises 15 residues. From germline, CDR1 is MNHEY and CDR2 SMNVEV (reference sequence). V was clipped by 2 bases and J by 0 bases, with 8 bases between them.

The chain is built from TRBV5-1 and TRBJ2-4, with 12 positions matching TRBD1. From germline, CDR1 is SGHRS and CDR2 YFSETQ. The CDR3 is 17 residues long. With V trimmed by 2 bases and J by 8 bases, 11 bases remained unmatched. CDR3: CASSFMGTGGSGDIQYF. Here the CDR3 DNA reads TGCGCCAGCAGCTTCATGGGGACAGGGGGCTCCGGGGACATTCAGTACTTC.

The rearrangement uses TRBV7-9 and TRBJ2-3, with D unclear. V dropped 7 bases and J dropped 0 bases, with 8 bases sitting between them. The CDR3 is 13 amino acids. The V gene's germline CDR1 is SEHNR and CDR2 FQNEAQ (reference sequence). Here the CDR3 reads CASNPGSTDTQYF. CDR3 DNA: TGTGCCAGCAACCCCGGGAGCACAGATACGCAGTATTTT.

This rearrangement joins TRBV30 to TRBJ2-6; the D is unclear. The V gene lost 0 bases and the J gene lost 3 bases, with 3 bases spanning the gap. The germline gives CDR1 GTSNPN, CDR2 SVGIG (reference sequence). CDR3 length: 13 amino acids. The CDR3 region has the DNA TGTGCCTGGAGTGTCGGTGGGGCCAACGTCCTGACTTTC. Translating it yields CAWSVGGANVLTF.

This rearrangement joins TRBV6-1 to TRBJ1-2; D perhaps matches TRBD1 (5 bases). CDR1 is MNHNS and CDR2 is SASEGT in the germline V gene. The V gene lost 6 bases and the J gene lost 1 base, with 12 bases spanning the gap. There are 14 residues in the CDR3. The CDR3 is CASSRQILNYGYTF. The CDR3 DNA follows: TGTGCCAGCAGCCGACAGATCCTTAACTATGGCTACACCTTC.